These 7 T cell receptor beta chains share one sample of origin, sequenced in a study of regulatory T cells in long-lasting Graves disease. Construction of TCR beta libraries relied on iRepertoire HTBI primers and on Arm-PCR targeting CDR3 regions. In TCRdb, the multiplex PCR reads were re-called with MiXCR into one record per CDR3 protein. The table shows hundreds of thousands of distinct CDR3 sequences, with about a fifth occurring only once. Regarding time point: persistent/refractory GD, antithyroid drugs over 5 years with positive TRAb. Preparation of the TCR library used RNA extracted from PBMCs. The material was peripheral blood mononuclear cells (PBMCs), obtained when the disease was refractory, from a patient treated with antithyroid drugs. The receptors come from a female donor with Graves disease.

Notes on this clonotype: This sequence may be a read error, since a much larger clone differs from it by one base. The chain carries TRBV10-3 and TRBJ1-5; 10 bases line up with TRBD1. CDR1 and CDR2 from the germline V gene are ENHRY and SYGVKD. The CDR3 loop spans 14 amino acids. The CDR3 nucleotides are TGTGCCATCAGTGGACAGGGGGCGGATCAGCCCCGGCATTTT. Translation gives CAISGQGADQPRHF.

This clonotype was counted only a few times. This chain links TRBV20-1 with TRBJ1-4, with TRBD1 matching over 7 bases. The CDR3 is made up of 14 amino acids. The ends lost 6 bases at V and 7 bases at J; junction bases unmatched: 11. In germline, CDR1 is DFQATT, CDR2 SNEGSKA (reference sequence). The CDR3 coding sequence is TGCAGTGCAAGGAAGACAGGGCGAACTGAAAAACTGTTTTTT. Protein sequence: CSARKTGRTEKLFF.

This clonotype was detected ten times or more. V and J are TRBV20-1 and TRBJ1-2; a possible D gene is TRBD1 (6 bases). The germline CDR1 and CDR2 sequences are DFQATT and SNEGSKA (reference sequence). The germline V and J ends were trimmed by 3 bases and 4 bases, with 12 bases remaining between them. The CDR3 has 13 amino acids. The CDR3: CSASGRGAYGYTF. CDR3 DNA: TGCAGTGCTAGTGGCAGGGGCGCCTATGGCTACACCTTC.

The rearrangement joins TRBV5-6 to TRBJ2-5; D may be TRBD2 (5 bases). Trimming stripped 0 bases from V and 6 bases from J, with 9 bases between. Germline CDR1 reads SGHDT; CDR2 reads YYEEEE. The CDR3 spans 13 residues. Here the CDR3 DNA reads TGTGCCAGCAGCTTGGATCCCGGGAAGACCCAGTACTTC. Protein product: CASSLDPGKTQYF. Filled out from reference TRBV5-6 and TRBJ2-5, the complete variable domain reads DAGVTQSPTHLIKTRGQQVTLRCSPKSGHDTVSWYQQALGQGPQFIFQYYEEEERQRGNFPDRFSGHQFPNYSSELNVNALLLGDSALYLCASSLDPGKTQYFGPGTRLLVL.

This clonotype was seen many times. This rearrangement joins TRBV5-1 to TRBJ2-2; 10 nucleotides align to TRBD1. Germline V gene data show CDR1 as SGHRS and CDR2 as YFSETQ. The CDR3 runs 16 residues. V was pared by 6 bases and J by 4 bases, with 9 bases of the junction left unmatched. The CDR3: CASTRVTGGGTGELFF. CDR3 DNA: TGCGCCAGCACCCGCGTGACAGGGGGCGGCACCGGGGAGCTGTTTTTT.

The CDR3 sequence: CASSPPNNNQPQHF. The CDR3 region has the DNA TGTGCCAGCTCACCACCGAACAACAATCAGCCCCAGCATTTT. The J gene is TRBJ1-5, the V gene TRBV18; D remains unclear. The ends were cut back, 0 bases at V and 3 bases at J, with 6 bases in the middle. This CDR3 contains 14 residues. In germline, CDR1 is KGHSH, CDR2 LQKENI.

There are many counts of this clonotype. The CDR3 sequence: CASSLGLNTYEQYF. DNA of the CDR3: TGCGCCAGCAGCTTGGGCCTTAACACCTACGAGCAGTACTTC. The genes are TRBV5-1 and TRBJ2-7; D gene ambiguous. Trimming left V 0 bases short and J 2 bases short, with 9 bases between. Germline assignment: CDR1 SGHRS and CDR2 YFSETQ. The CDR3 covers 14 residues.